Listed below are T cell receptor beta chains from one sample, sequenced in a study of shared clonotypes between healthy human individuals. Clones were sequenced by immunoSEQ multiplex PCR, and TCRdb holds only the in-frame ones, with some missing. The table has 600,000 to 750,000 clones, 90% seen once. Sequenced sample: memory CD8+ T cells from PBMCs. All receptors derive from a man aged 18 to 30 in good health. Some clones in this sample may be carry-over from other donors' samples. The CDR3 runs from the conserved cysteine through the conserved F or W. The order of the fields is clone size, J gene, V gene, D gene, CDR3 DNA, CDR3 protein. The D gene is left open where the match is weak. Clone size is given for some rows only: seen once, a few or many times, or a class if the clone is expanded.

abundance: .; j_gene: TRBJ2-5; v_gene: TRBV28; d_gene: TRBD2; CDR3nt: TGTGCCAGCAGTTTTGTGGGAGGGCATGCGGAGACCCAGTACTTC; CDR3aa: CASSFVGGHAETQYF
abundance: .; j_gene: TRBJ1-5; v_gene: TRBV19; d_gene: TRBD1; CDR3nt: TGTGCCAGTAGTACCGGACAGGGGCTCGGTCAGCCCCAGCATTTT; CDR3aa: CASSTGQGLGQPQHF
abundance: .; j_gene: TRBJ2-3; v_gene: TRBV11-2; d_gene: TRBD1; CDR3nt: TGTGCCAGCAGCTTCAGAGGGGGCTGGACAGATACGCAGTATTTT; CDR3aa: CASSFRGGWTDTQYF
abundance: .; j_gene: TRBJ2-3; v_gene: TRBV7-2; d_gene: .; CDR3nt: TGTGCCAGCAGCCTGACCTGGCGGCTATACACAGATACGCAGTATTTT; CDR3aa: CASSLTWRLYTDTQYF
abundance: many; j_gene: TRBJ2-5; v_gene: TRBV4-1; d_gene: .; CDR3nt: TGCGCCAGCAGGGACAAATTACAAGAGACCCAGTACTTC; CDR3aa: CASRDKLQETQYF
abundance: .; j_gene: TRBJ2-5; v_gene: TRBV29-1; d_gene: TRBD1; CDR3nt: TGCAGCGTTGAAGGGCAGGGGGAAGAGACCCAGTACTTC; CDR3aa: CSVEGQGEETQYF
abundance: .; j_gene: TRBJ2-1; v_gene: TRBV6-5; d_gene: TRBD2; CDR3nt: TGTGCCAGCAGTTACTATGCGGGAGGGTACAATGAGCAGTTCTTC; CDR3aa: CASSYYAGGYNEQFF
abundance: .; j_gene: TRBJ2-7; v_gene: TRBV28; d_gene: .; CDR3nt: TGTGCCAGCAGCTATGACCGTGAGGGCCCGGGGGAGCAGTACTTC; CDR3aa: CASSYDREGPGEQYF
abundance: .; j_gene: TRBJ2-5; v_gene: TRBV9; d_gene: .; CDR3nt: TGTGCCAGCAGCCCTTCGGCTAGGTTTAGAGAGACCCAGTACTTC; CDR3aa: CASSPSARFRETQYF
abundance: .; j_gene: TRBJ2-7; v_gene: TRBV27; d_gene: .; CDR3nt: TGTGCCAGCGGGGTTAGACGGATCGAGCAGTACTTC; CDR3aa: CASGVRRIEQYF
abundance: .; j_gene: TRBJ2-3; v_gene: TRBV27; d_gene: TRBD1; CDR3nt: TGTGCCAGCAGTTTATTGCGGACAGGGGGCGTGGATACGCAGTATTTT; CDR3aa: CASSLLRTGGVDTQYF
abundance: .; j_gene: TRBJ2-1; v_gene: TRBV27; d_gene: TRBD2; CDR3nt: TGTGCCAGCAGTTTACCCAGGACTAGCGGGATCAAGGATGAGCAGTTCTTC; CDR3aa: CASSLPRTSGIKDEQFF
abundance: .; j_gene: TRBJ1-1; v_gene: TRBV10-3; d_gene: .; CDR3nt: TGTGCCATCAGTGAGTCCTCAAGAGCCATGAACACTGAAGCTTTCTTT; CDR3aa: CAISESSRAMNTEAFF
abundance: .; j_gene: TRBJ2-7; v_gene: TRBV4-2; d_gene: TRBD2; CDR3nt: TGTGCCAGCAGCCAGGAAGGACTAGCGGGAAGCTCCTACGAGCAGTACTTC; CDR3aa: CASSQEGLAGSSYEQYF
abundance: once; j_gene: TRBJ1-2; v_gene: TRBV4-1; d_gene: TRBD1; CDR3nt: TGCGCCAGCAGCCCAACCCAAGGATCGACAGGGGACATCGGCTATGGCTACACCTTC; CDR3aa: CASSPTQGSTGDIGYGYTF
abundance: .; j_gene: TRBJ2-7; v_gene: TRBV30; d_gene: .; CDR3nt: TGTGCCTGGAGTGCCTCGGTGAGGGGCTACGAGCAGTACTTC; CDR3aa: CAWSASVRGYEQYF
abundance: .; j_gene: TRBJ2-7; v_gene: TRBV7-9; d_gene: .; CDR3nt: TGTGCCAGCAGCTCCCCCGCGGGCCCCTACGAGCAGTACTTC; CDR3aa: CASSSPAGPYEQYF
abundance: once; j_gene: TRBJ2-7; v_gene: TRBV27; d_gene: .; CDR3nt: TGTGCCACCGTCCGGGCCCAGTTCTACGAGCAGTACTTC; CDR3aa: CATVRAQFYEQYF
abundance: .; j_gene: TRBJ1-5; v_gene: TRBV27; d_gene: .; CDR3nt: TGTGCCAGCAGTGACGCATGGGGCAATCAGCCCCAGCATTTT; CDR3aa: CASSDAWGNQPQHF
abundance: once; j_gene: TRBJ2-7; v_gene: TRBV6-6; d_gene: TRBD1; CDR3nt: TGTGCCAGCAGGCACCGGGACAGTTACGAGCAGTACTTC; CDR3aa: CASRHRDSYEQYF
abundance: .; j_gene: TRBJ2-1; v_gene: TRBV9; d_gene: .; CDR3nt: TGTGCCAGCAGGGGGCAGGGGAACAATGAGCAGTTCTTC; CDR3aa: CASRGQGNNEQFF
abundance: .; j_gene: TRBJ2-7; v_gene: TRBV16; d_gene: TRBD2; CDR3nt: TGTGCCAGCAGCCAATGGCGGTTGTCGGGGACTAGCGGCTACGAGCAGTACTTC; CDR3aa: CASSQWRLSGTSGYEQYF
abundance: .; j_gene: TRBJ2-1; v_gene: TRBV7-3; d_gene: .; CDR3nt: TGTGCCAGCAGCTTAAGGATGTCCCTACGGGATGAGCAGTTCTTC; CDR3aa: CASSLRMSLRDEQFF
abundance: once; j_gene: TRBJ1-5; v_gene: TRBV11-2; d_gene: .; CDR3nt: TGTGCCAGCAGCCCGGGCACAGTCTATAGCAATCAGCCCCAGCATTTT; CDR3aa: CASSPGTVYSNQPQHF
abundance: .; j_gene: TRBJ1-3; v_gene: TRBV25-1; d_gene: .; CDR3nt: TGTGCCAGCAGCTGGGGAAACACCATATATTTT; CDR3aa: CASSWGNTIYF
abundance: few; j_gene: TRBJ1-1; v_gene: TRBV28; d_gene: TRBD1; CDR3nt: TGTGCCAGCACCCCCGGGACAGCTAACACTGAAGCTTTCTTT; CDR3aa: CASTPGTANTEAFF
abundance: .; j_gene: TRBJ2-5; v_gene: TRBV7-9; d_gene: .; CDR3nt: TGTGCCAGCAGCCGACAAATGGACAGCATACAAGAGACCCAGTACTTC; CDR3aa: CASSRQMDSIQETQYF
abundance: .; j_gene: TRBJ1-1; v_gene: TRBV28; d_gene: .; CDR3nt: TGTGCCACTCTCCACGGGTGGGGCACTGAAGCTTTCTTT; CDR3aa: CATLHGWGTEAFF
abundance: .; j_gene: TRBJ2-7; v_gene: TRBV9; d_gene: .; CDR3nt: TGTGCCAGCAGCGTAGGTTTTAGCGGCGGCTACGAGCAGTACTTC; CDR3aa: CASSVGFSGGYEQYF
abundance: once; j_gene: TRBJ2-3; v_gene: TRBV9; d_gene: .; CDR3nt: TGTGCCAGCAGCGACTGGGGGAGCACAGATACGCAGTATTTT; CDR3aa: CASSDWGSTDTQYF
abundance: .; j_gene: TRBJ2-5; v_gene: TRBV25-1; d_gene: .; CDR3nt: TGTGCCAGCAGTGAATACGAGGTTCAGGAGACCCAGTACTTC; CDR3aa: CASSEYEVQETQYF
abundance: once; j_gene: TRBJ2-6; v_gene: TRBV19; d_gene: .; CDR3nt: TGTGCCAGTAGTACCCCACAGTTCTCTGGGGCCAACGTCCTGACTTTC; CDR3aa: CASSTPQFSGANVLTF
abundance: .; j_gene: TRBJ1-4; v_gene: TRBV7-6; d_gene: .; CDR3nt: TGTGCCAGCAGCTTAGCACAGGGCTCGCTGGGTGAAAAACTGTTTTTT; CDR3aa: CASSLAQGSLGEKLFF
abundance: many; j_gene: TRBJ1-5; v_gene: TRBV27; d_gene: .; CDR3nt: TGTGCCAGCAGTTTGACCCTGGAACAGCGCGAGCCCCAGCATTTT; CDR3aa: CASSLTLEQREPQHF
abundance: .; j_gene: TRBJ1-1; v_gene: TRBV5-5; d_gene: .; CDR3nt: TGTGCCAGCAGCTTAAAGGCTCCCGGGGCGGAAGCTTTCTTT; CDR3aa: CASSLKAPGAEAFF
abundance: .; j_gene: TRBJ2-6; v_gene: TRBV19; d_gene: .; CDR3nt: TGTGCCAGTGGGGACTCAAACTCTGGGGCCAACGTCCTGACTTTC; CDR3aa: CASGDSNSGANVLTF
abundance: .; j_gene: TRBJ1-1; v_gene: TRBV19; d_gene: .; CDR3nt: TGTGCCAGTAGCTTTACTTCGACAGGCAAAAACACTGAAGCTTTCTTT; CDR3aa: CASSFTSTGKNTEAFF
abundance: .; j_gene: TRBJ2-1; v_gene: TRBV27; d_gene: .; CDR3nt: TGTGCCAGCAGCCTAACTAGTGTTCCATACAATGAGCAGTTCTTC; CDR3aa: CASSLTSVPYNEQFF
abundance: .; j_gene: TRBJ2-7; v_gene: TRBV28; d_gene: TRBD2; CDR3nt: TGTGCCAGCAGTTTAAGACTAGCGGGCGACGAGCAGTACTTC; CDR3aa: CASSLRLAGDEQYF